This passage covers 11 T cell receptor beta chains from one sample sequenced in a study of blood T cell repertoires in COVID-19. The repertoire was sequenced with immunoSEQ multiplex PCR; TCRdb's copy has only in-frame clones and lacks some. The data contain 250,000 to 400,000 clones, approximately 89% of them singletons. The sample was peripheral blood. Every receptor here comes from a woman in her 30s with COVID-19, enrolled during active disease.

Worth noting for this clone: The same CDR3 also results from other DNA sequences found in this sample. The CDR3: CASSLGQMNTEAFF. The CDR3 bases are TGTGCCAGCAGCTTAGGGCAGATGAACACTGAAGCTTTCTTT. V is TRBV7-2 and J is TRBJ1-1, with D hard to call. V was trimmed by 1 base and J by 0 bases, leaving 6 bases between them. Germline V gene sequence: CDR1 SGHTA, CDR2 FQGNSA. The CDR3 runs to 14 residues.

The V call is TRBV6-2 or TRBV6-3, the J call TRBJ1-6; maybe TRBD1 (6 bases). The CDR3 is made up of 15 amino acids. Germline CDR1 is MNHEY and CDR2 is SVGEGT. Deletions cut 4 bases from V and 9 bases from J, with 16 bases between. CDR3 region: CASSSDTGKVSPLHF. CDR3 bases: TGTGCCAGCAGTTCCGATACAGGGAAGGTTTCACCCCTCCACTTT.

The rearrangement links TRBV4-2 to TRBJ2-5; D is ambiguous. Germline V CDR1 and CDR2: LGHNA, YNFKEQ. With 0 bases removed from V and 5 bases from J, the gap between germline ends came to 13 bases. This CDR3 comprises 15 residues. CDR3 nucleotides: TGTGCCAGCAGCCAAGAGGCTTCCGGGTTCGAGACCCAGTACTTC. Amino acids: CASSQEASGFETQYF.

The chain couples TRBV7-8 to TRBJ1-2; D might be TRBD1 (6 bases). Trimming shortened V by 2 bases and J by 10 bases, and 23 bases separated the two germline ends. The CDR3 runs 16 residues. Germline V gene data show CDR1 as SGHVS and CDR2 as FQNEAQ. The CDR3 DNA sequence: TGTGCCAGCAGCTTAAGGAACTCCCGGACAGCAATAAACTACACCTTC. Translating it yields CASSLRNSRTAINYTF.

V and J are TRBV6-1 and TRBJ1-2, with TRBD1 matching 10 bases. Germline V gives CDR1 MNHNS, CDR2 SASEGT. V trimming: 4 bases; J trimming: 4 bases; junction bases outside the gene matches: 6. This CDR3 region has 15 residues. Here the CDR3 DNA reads TGTGCCAGCAGTGGACGACAGGGGGCCGTCTATGGCTACACCTTC. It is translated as CASSGRQGAVYGYTF.

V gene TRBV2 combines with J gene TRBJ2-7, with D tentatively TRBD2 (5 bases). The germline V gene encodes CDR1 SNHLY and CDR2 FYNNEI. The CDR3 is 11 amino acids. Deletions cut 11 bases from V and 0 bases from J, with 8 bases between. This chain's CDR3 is CAAGDSYEQYV. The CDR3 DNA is TGTGCCGCCGGGGACTCCTACGAGCAGTACGTC.

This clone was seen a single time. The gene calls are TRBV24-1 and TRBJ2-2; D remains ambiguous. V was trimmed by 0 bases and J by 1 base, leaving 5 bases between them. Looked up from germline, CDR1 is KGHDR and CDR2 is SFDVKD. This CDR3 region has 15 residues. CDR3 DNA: TGTGCCACCAGTGATTTGTACAGGAACACCGGGGAGCTGTTTTTT. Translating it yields CATSDLYRNTGELFF.

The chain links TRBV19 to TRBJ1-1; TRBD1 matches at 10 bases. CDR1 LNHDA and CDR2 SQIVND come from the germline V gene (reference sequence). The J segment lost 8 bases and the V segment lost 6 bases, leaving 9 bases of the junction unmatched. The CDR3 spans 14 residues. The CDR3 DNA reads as TGTGCCAGTAGCCCGACAGGGGGCCAGCTGGAAGCTTTCTTT. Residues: CASSPTGGQLEAFF.

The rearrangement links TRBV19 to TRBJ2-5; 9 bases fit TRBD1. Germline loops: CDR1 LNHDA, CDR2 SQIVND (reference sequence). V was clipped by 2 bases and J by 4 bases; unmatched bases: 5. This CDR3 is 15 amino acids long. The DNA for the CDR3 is TGTGCCAGTAGTATAACGGGACAGGGAGGAGAGACCCAGTACTTC. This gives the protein CASSITGQGGETQYF.

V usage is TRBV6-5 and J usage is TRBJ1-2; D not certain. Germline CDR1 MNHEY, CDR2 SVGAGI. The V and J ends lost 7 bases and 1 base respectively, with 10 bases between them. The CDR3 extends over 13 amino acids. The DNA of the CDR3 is TGTGCCAGCACCGCGGCCCTTAACTATGGCTACACCTTC. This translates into CASTAALNYGYTF.

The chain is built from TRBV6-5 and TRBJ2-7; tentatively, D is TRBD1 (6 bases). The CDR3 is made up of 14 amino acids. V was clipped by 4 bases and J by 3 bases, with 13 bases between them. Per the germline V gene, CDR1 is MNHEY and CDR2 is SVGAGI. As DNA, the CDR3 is TGTGCCAGCAGTTGGGATGGACAGTTCTACGAGCAGTACTTC. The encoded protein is CASSWDGQFYEQYF.